The rows below give T cell receptor beta chains drawn from one sample of a study of shared clonotypes between healthy human individuals. The data were produced by immunoSEQ multiplex PCR, yet TCRdb's version contains in-frame clones alone and is incomplete. This sample has over 1.4 million clones, with roughly 96% found just once. Sample: naive CD4+ T cells sorted from blood. The receptors derive from a young man in good health. Each CDR3 is given with its conserved first and last residue. The D gene is left open where the match is weak. The listing skips clone size in some rows; elsewhere it reads once, few, many or a size class.

v_gene	j_gene	d_gene	abundance	CDR3aa	CDR3nt
TRBV18	TRBJ2-7	-	-	CASSPRAYEQYF	TGTGCCAGCTCACCTCGGGCCTACGAGCAGTACTTC
TRBV5-6	TRBJ2-7	TRBD2	once	CASKGSGLAGAVGYEQYF	TGTGCCAGCAAAGGATCGGGACTAGCGGGAGCAGTGGGCTACGAGCAGTACTTC
TRBV18	TRBJ2-1	-	-	CASSPLQSFPNEQFF	TGTGCCAGCTCACCACTACAGTCTTTTCCCAATGAGCAGTTCTTC
TRBV19	TRBJ2-5	TRBD2	-	CASSNPLTSGRKTQYF	TGTGCCAGTAGTAACCCACTGACTAGCGGGAGGAAGACCCAGTACTTC
TRBV10-3	TRBJ2-1	-	-	CAISEQGQGAHNEQFF	TGTGCCATCAGTGAGCAGGGGCAGGGAGCTCACAATGAGCAGTTCTTC
TRBV10-3	TRBJ2-3	-	-	CAISVVLTADTQYF	TGTGCCATCAGTGTGGTTCTGACGGCCGATACGCAGTATTTT
TRBV19	TRBJ1-5	-	once	CASSIGGPINQPQHF	TGTGCCAGTAGTATCGGAGGGCCTATCAATCAGCCCCAGCATTTT
TRBV7-9	TRBJ2-1	TRBD1	-	CASSLGTGPYNEQFF	TGTGCCAGCAGCTTAGGGACAGGACCTTACAATGAGCAGTTCTTC
TRBV28	TRBJ1-1	-	-	CASSPTHAEAFF	TGTGCCAGCAGTCCCACACACGCTGAAGCTTTCTTT
TRBV5-1	TRBJ2-5	-	-	CASSLSETQYF	TGCGCCAGCAGCTTGTCCGAGACCCAGTACTTC
TRBV9	TRBJ2-2	TRBD2	-	CASSVTSGEWSGELFF	TGTGCCAGCAGCGTTACTAGCGGGGAGTGGTCCGGGGAGCTGTTTTTT
TRBV10-3	TRBJ1-2	-	-	CAISERTSWDINNYGYTF	TGTGCCATCAGTGAGAGGACTTCTTGGGACATAAACAACTATGGCTACACCTTC
TRBV5-4	TRBJ2-7	TRBD2	-	CASSRLAGSYEQYF	TGTGCCAGCAGCAGACTAGCGGGTTCTTACGAGCAGTACTTC
TRBV6-1	TRBJ2-7	-	once	CASGRAYEQYF	TGTGCCAGCGGTAGGGCCTACGAGCAGTACTTC
TRBV9	TRBJ2-1	-	-	CASSQGPTGDEQFF	TGTGCCAGCAGCCAGGGGCCTACTGGGGATGAGCAGTTCTTC
TRBV7-2	TRBJ2-7	-	once	CASGGSLEQYF	TGTGCCAGCGGGGGGAGTCTGGAGCAGTACTTC
TRBV29-1	TRBJ2-2	-	-	CSVGTGGVDTGELFF	TGCAGCGTTGGAACAGGGGGGGTCGACACCGGGGAGCTGTTTTTT
TRBV9	TRBJ2-1	TRBD2	-	CASSVELAGFSSYNEQFF	TGTGCCAGCAGCGTAGAACTAGCGGGATTTAGCTCCTACAATGAGCAGTTCTTC
TRBV30	TRBJ2-4	-	-	CAWSVFGAPDKAKNIQYF	TGTGCCTGGAGTGTGTTTGGGGCCCCGGACAAAGCCAAAAACATTCAGTACTTC
TRBV5-6	TRBJ2-5	-	once	CASSLDTGTAQETQYF	TGTGCCAGCAGCTTGGATACCGGGACGGCGCAAGAGACCCAGTACTTC
TRBV4-3	TRBJ2-7	TRBD2	-	CASSQALAGDSYEQYF	TGCGCCAGCAGCCAAGCTTTAGCGGGAGACTCCTACGAGCAGTACTTC
TRBV6-5	TRBJ2-6	-	-	CASSYEGSGANVLTF	TGTGCCAGCAGTTACGAAGGGTCTGGGGCCAACGTCCTGACTTTC
TRBV6-5	TRBJ1-1	-	-	CASSYSHEAFF	TGTGCCAGCAGTTACAGCCATGAAGCTTTCTTT
TRBV2	TRBJ2-2	-	-	CASSRSQPNTGELFF	TGTGCCAGCAGTCGGAGCCAACCGAACACCGGGGAGCTGTTTTTT
TRBV5-4	TRBJ2-5	TRBD2	-	CASRANSRGRARETQYF	TGTGCCAGCAGGGCTAATTCACGCGGGAGGGCCCGGGAGACCCAGTACTTC
TRBV29-1	TRBJ2-7	-	-	CSGRGCEQYF	TGCAGCGGTCGGGGTTGCGAGCAGTACTTC
TRBV7-2	TRBJ2-5	TRBD2	-	CASSSRIQSSSGSWETQYF	TGTGCCAGCAGCTCCCGTATCCAATCATCTAGCGGGAGTTGGGAGACCCAGTACTTC
TRBV28	TRBJ2-7	-	-	CASSQGSYEQYF	TGTGCCAGCAGTCAGGGTTCCTACGAGCAGTACTTC
TRBV5-7	TRBJ2-6	-	-	CASSFHLPQNVLTF	TGTGCCAGCAGCTTTCATCTCCCGCAAAACGTCCTGACTTTC
TRBV25-1	TRBJ2-7	-	-	CASSAPQGWEQYF	TGTGCCAGCAGTGCACCCCAGGGATGGGAGCAGTACTTC
TRBV7-9	TRBJ2-3	TRBD2	-	CASSLARTSLPTDTQYF	TGTGCCAGCAGCTTAGCGCGGACTAGCCTTCCCACAGATACGCAGTATTTT
TRBV27	TRBJ1-2	TRBD1	-	CASSLRPRQGVIEGYTF	TGTGCCAGCAGTTTACGGCCCCGACAGGGCGTCATCGAAGGCTACACCTTC
TRBV7-7	TRBJ2-1	TRBD1	-	CASSPGQGSYNEQFF	TGTGCCAGCAGCCCCGGACAGGGCTCCTACAATGAGCAGTTCTTC
TRBV10-2	TRBJ2-5	TRBD2	-	CASRLAGVGKTQYF	TGCGCCAGCCGGCTAGCGGGAGTTGGGAAGACCCAGTACTTC
TRBV11-3	TRBJ2-7	TRBD1	-	CASSLGDRGRNEQYF	TGTGCCAGCAGCCTAGGGGACAGGGGGCGGAACGAGCAGTACTTC
TRBV28	TRBJ2-2	-	-	CASSDSNTGELFF	TGTGCCAGCTCTGATTCGAACACCGGGGAGCTGTTTTTT
TRBV4-1	TRBJ2-5	-	-	CASSQEGLGNLQETQYF	TGCGCCAGCAGCCAAGAAGGGTTGGGAAACCTTCAAGAGACCCAGTACTTC
TRBV14	TRBJ2-7	-	-	CASSQNYEQYF	TGTGCCAGCAGCCAAAATTACGAGCAGTACTTC
TRBV14	TRBJ1-2	-	-	CASRTSRDITYGYTF	TGTGCCAGCAGAACTTCCCGGGACATTACCTATGGCTACACCTTC
TRBV6-6	TRBJ2-5	-	-	CASSSPTGLQETQYF	TGTGCCAGCAGTTCCCCCACGGGGCTTCAAGAGACCCAGTACTTC
TRBV5-5	TRBJ2-5	-	-	CASSQGPQETQYF	TGTGCCAGCAGCCAGGGCCCTCAAGAGACCCAGTACTTC
TRBV2	TRBJ2-7	TRBD2	-	CASLAGPSYEQYF	TGTGCCAGCCTAGCGGGGCCTTCCTACGAGCAGTACTTC
TRBV19	TRBJ2-2	TRBD1	-	CASSGQGETGELFF	TGTGCCAGTAGTGGACAGGGTGAGACCGGGGAGCTGTTTTTT
TRBV28	TRBJ2-6	-	-	CASSLGATGANVLTF	TGTGCCAGCAGTTTAGGGGCGACTGGGGCCAACGTCCTGACTTTC
TRBV5-4	TRBJ1-4	-	-	CASSLAGGTREKLFF	TGTGCCAGCAGCTTGGCGGGGGGCACGAGGGAAAAACTGTTTTTT
TRBV27	TRBJ1-4	-	-	CASSLAGPWGEKLFF	TGTGCCAGCAGTTTAGCGGGCCCATGGGGTGAAAAACTGTTTTTT
TRBV15	TRBJ2-1	TRBD2	-	CATSRGGAGGHNEQFF	TGTGCCACCAGCAGAGGGGGTGCGGGAGGACACAATGAGCAGTTCTTC